This T cell receptor (beta chain) was recovered during a study of cytotoxic CD8 clonotypes in ibrutinib-treated CLL. A remark on this clone: Its antigen is undetermined.

Study findings and constraints: Increased clonality at ibrutinib response gave way to a return toward baseline at progression.

The trim removed 5 bases at V and 4 bases at J, leaving 8 bases unmatched. Germline V gene lookup returns CDR1 SEHNR and CDR2 FQNEAQ (reference sequence). The CDR3 runs 15 residues. Data came from immunoSEQ multiplex PCR; TCRdb stores just in-frame clones and leaves some out. Of 12,000 or so clones listed, 81% are singletons. The sequence was obtained from a human donor with chronic lymphocytic leukemia. The J gene is TRBJ1-3, the V gene TRBV7-9; 7 bases line up with TRBD1. This material consisted of PBMCs, taken at disease progression, from a patient treated with ibrutinib. The CDR3 loop is CASSLYGTAGNTIYF. The CDR3 DNA is TGTGCCAGCAGCCTATACGGGACAGCAGGAAACACCATATATTTT.